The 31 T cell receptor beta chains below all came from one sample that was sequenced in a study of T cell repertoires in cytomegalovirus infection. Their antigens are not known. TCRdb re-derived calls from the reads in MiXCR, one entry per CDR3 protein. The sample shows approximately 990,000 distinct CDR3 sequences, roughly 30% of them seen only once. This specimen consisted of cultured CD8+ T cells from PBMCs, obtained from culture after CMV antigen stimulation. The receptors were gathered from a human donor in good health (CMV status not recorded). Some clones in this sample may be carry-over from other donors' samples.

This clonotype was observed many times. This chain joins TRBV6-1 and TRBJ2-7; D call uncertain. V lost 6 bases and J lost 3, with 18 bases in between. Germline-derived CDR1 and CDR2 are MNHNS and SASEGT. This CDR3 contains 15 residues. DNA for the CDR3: TGTGCCAGCAGCGACCTCCTCCCGTTAATCTACGAGCAGTACGTC. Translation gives CASSDLLPLIYEQYV.

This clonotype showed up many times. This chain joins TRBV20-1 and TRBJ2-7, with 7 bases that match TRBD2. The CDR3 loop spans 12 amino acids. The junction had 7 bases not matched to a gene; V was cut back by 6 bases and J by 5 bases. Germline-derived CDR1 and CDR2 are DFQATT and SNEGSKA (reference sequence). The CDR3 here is CSAMGGVHEQYV. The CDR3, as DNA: TGCAGTGCAATGGGAGGGGTCCACGAGCAGTACGTC.

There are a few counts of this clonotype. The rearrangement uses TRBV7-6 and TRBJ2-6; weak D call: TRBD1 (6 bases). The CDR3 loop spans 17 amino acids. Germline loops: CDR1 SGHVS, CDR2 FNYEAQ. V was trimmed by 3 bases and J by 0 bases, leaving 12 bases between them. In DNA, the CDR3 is TGTGCCAGCAGCTTGGATCCACAGGGCTCTGGGGCCAACGTCCTGACTTTC. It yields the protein CASSLDPQGSGANVLTF.

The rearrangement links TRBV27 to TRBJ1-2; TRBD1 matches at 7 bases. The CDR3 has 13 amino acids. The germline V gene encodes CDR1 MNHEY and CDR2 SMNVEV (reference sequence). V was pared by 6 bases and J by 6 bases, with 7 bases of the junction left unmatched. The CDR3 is CASSPGGWDGYTF. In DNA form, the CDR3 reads TGTGCCAGCAGCCCAGGGGGATGGGATGGCTACACCTTC.

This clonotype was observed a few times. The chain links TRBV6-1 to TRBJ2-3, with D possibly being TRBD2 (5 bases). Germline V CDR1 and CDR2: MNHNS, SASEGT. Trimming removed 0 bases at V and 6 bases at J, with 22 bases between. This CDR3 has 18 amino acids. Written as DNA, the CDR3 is TGTGCCAGCAGTGAAGCTCGCCACCGGGATCTAGATAGGGATACGCAGTATTTT. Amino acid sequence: CASSEARHRDLDRDTQYF.

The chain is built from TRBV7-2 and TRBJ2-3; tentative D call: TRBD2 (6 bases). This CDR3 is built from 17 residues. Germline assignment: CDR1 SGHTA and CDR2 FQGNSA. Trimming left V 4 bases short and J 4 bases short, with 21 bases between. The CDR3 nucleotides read TGTGCCAGCAGCTCCCGGGTTTTCCGAGCTAGCGCAGATACGCAGTATTTT. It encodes CASSSRVFRASADTQYF. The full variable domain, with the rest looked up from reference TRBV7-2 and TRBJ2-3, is GAGVSQSPSNKVTEKGKDVELRCDPISGHTALYWYRQSLGQGLEFLIYFQGNSAPDKSGLPSDRFSAERTGGSVSTLTIQRTQQEDSAVYLCASSSRVFRASADTQYFGPGTRLTVL.

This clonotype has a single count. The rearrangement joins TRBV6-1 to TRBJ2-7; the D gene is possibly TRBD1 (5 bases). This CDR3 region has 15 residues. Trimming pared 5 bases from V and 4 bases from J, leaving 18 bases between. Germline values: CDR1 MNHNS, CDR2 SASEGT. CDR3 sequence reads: CASSNWLGQVYEQYF. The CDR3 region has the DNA TGTGCCAGCAGTAATTGGTTAGGACAAGTATACGAGCAGTACTTC.

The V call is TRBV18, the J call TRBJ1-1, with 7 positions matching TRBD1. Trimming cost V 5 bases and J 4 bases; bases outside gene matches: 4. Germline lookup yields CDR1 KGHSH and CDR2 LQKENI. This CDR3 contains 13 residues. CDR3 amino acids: CASSLWDSTEAFF. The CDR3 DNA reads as TGTGCCAGCTCATTATGGGACAGCACTGAAGCTTTCTTT.

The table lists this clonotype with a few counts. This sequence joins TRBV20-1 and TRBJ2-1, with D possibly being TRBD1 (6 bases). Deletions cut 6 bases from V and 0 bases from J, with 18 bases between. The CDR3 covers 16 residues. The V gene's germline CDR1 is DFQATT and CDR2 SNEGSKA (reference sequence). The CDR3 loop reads CSAFKTGVGSYNEQFF. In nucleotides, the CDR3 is TGCAGTGCCTTTAAGACAGGTGTGGGCTCCTACAATGAGCAGTTCTTC.

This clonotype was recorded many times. The CDR3 reads CASSADRFGYTF. The CDR3 nucleotides are TGTGCCAGCAGCGCCGACAGATTTGGCTACACCTTC. V is TRBV7-2 and J is TRBJ1-2, with D possibly matching TRBD1 (5 bases). The CDR3 is 12 amino acids. In germline, CDR1 is SGHTA, CDR2 FQGNSA. The ends were cut back, 5 bases at V and 7 bases at J, with 11 bases in the middle.

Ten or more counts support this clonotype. CDR3 coding DNA: TGTGCCAGCAGCTTGGTACAGGTCAAGGGCGGGGAGCTGTTTTTT. Its protein is CASSLVQVKGGELFF. The genes are TRBV7-6 and TRBJ2-2; TRBD1 might be the D (5 bases). The germline V gene has CDR1 SGHVS and CDR2 FNYEAQ. The V gene lost 3 bases and the J gene lost 7 bases, with 15 bases spanning the gap. The CDR3 covers 15 residues.

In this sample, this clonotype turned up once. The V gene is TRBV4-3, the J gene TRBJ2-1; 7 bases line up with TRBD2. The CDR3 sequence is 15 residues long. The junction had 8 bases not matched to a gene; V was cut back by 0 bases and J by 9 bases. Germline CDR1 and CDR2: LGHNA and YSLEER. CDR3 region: CASSQERDYIAEQFF. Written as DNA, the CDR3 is TGCGCCAGCAGCCAAGAACGGGACTATATAGCTGAGCAGTTCTTC.

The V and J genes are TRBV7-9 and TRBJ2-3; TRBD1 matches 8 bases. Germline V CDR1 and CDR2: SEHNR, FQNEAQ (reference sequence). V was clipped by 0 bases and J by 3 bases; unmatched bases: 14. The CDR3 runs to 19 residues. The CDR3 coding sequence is TGTGCCAGCAGCTTAGCGCTTGGACAGGGTCGAGATCTTACAGATACGCAGTATTTT. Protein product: CASSLALGQGRDLTDTQYF.

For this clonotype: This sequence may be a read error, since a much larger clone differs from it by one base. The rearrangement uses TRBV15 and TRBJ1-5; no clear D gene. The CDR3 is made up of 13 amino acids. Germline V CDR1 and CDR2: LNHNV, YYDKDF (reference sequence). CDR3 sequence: CVTSMGSNQPQHF. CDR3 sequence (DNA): TGTGTCACCTCAATGGGTAGCAATCAGCCCCAGCATTTT. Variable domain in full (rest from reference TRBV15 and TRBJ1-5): DAMVIQNPRYQVTQFGKPVTLSCSQTLNHNVMYWYQQKSSQAPKLLFHYYDKDFNNEADTPDNFQSRRPNTSFCFLDIRSPGLGDTAMYLCVTSMGSNQPQHFGDGTRLSIL.

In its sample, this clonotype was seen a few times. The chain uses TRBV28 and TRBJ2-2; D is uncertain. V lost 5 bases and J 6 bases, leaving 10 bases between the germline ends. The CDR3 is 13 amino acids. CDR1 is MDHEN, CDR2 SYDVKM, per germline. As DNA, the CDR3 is TGTGCCAGCAGTCCGTCTCCTTCCGGGGAGCTGTTTTTT. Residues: CASSPSPSGELFF.

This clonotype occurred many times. CDR3 in amino acids: CASSLGSATNEKLFF. The CDR3 nucleotides are TGTGCCAGCAGCTTAGGAAGCGCAACTAATGAAAAACTGTTTTTT. The chain couples TRBV7-2 to TRBJ1-4; D gene unclear. This CDR3 is 15 amino acids long. Trimming removed 1 base from V and 0 bases from J, with 6 bases in between. Germline CDR1 is SGHTA and CDR2 is FQGNSA. The entire variable domain, with the rest obtained from reference TRBV7-2 and TRBJ1-4, is as follows: GAGVSQSPSNKVTEKGKDVELRCDPISGHTALYWYRQSLGQGLEFLIYFQGNSAPDKSGLPSDRFSAERTGGSVSTLTIQRTQQEDSAVYLCASSLGSATNEKLFFGSGTQLSVL.

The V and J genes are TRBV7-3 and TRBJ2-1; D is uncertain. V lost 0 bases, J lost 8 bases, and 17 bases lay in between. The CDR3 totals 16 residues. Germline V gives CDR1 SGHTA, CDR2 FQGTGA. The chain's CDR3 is CASSLTRKGRVHEQFF. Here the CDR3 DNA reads TGTGCCAGCAGCTTAACGAGAAAGGGTCGAGTCCATGAGCAGTTCTTC.

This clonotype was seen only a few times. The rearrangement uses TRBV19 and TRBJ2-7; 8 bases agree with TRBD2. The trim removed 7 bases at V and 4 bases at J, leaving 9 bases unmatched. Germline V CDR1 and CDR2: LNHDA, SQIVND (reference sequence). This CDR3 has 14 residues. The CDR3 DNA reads TGTGCCAGTAAGGTGGCGGGGGGACCATACGAGCAGTACTTC. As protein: CASKVAGGPYEQYF.

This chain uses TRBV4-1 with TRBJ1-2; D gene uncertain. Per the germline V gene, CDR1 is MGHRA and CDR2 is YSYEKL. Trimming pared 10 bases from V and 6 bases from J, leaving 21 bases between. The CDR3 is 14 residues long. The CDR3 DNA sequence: TGCGCCAACAGTCCCATAAGGGCGGAAGATGGCTACACCTTC. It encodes CANSPIRAEDGYTF.

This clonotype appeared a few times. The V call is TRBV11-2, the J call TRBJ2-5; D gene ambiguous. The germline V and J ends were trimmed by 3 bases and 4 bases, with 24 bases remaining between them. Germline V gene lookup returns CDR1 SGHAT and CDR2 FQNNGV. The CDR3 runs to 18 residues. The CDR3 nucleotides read TGTGCCAGCAGCTTCGAGATGGCCCCGACAAGGGATAGAGAGACCCAGTACTTC. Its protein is CASSFEMAPTRDRETQYF.

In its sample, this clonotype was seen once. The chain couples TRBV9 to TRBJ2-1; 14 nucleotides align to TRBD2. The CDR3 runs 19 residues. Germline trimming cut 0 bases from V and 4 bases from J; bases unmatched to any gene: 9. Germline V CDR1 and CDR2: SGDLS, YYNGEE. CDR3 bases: TGTGCCAGCAGCGTAGTCGGGAGGACTAGCGGGGGGACTTACAATGAGCAGTTCTTC. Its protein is CASSVVGRTSGGTYNEQFF.

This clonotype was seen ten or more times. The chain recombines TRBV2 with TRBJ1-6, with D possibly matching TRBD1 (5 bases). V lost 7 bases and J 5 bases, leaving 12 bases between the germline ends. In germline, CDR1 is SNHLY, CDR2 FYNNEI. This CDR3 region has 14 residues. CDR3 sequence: CASTRTRNNSPLHF. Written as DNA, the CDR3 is TGTGCCAGCACTCGGACACGCAATAATTCACCCCTCCACTTT.

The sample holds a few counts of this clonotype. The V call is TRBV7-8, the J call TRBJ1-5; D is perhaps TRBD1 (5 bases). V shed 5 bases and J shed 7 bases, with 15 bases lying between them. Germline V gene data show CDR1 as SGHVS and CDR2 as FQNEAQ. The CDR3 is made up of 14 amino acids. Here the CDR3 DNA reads TGTGCCAGCAGCCCCGGGGGGGTCCAACAGCCCCAGCATTTT. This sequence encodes CASSPGGVQQPQHF.

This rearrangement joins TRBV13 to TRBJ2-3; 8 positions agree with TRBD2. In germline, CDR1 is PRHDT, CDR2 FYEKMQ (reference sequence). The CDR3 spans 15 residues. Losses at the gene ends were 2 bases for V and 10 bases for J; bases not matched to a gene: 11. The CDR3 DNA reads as TGTGCCAGCAGCTTACGGGGGGGCCATGGCAGTCCGCAGTATTTT. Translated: CASSLRGGHGSPQYF.

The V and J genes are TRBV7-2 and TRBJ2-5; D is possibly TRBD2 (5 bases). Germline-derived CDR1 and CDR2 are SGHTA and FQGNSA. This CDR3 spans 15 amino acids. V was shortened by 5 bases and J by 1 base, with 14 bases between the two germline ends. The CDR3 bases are TGTGCCAGCAGCCTACTTATGAGGGCCCAAGAGACCCAGTACTTC. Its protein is CASSLLMRAQETQYF.

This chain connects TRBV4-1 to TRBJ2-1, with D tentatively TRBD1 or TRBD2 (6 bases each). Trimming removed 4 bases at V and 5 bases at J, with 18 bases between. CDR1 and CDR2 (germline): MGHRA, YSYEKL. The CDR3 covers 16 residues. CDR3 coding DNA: TGCGCCAGCAGCCGCTCCAGTGGAGGGGGAGACAATGAGCAGTTCTTC. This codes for CASSRSSGGGDNEQFF.

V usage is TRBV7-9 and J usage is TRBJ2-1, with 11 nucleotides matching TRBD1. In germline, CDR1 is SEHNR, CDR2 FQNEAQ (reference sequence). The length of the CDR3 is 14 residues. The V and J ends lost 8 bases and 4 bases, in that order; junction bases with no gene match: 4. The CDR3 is CASFRDRGYNEQFF. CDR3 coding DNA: TGTGCCAGCTTCCGGGACAGGGGGTACAATGAGCAGTTCTTC.

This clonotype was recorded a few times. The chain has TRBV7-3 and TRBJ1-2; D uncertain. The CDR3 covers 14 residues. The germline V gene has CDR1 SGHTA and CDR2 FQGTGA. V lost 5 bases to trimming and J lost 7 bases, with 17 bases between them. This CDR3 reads CASSPPSERVGYTF. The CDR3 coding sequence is TGTGCCAGCAGCCCCCCAAGCGAGAGGGTTGGCTACACCTTC.

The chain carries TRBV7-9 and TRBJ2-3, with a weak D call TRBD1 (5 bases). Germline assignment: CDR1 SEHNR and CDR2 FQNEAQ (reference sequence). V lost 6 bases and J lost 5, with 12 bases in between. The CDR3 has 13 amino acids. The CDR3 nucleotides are TGTGCCAGCAGTACTGGGGCGAAAGATACGCAGTATTTT. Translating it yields CASSTGAKDTQYF.

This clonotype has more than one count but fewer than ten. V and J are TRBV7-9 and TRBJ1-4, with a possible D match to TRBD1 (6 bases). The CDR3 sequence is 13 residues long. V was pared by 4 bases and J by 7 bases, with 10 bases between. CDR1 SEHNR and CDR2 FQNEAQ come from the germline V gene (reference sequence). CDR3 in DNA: TGTGCCAGCAGCTGGGGGGGCTCTGAAAAACTGTTTTTT. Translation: CASSWGGSEKLFF. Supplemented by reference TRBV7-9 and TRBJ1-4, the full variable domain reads DTGVSQNPRHKITKRGQNVTFRCDPISEHNRLYWYRQTLGQGPEFLTYFQNEAQLEKSRLLSDRFSAERPKGSFSTLEIQRTEQGDSAMYLCASSWGGSEKLFFGSGTQLSVL.

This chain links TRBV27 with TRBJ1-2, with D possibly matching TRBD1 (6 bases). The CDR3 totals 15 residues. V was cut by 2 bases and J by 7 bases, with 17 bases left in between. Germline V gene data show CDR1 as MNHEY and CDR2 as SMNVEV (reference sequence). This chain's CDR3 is CASSLTGTSIFGYTF. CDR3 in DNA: TGTGCCAGCAGTTTAACAGGGACGTCTATCTTTGGCTACACCTTC.